The entry below gives a single T cell receptor beta chain sequence along with its context. The sample is drawn from a study of blood T cell repertoires in COVID-19. Study context: COVID-19 samples, acute and convalescent, were from the United States, Italy and Spain.

Data came from immunoSEQ multiplex PCR; TCRdb stores just in-frame clones and leaves some out. The data show about 250,000 clones, around 82% seen once. V was clipped by 3 bases and J by 2 bases; unmatched bases: 3. The V gene's germline CDR1 is LNHNV and CDR2 YYDKDF (reference sequence). The CDR3 is 14 amino acids. The chain couples TRBV15 to TRBJ2-7, with 8 bases that match TRBD1. The sequencing input was peripheral blood. The TCR comes from an elderly man with acute or convalescent COVID-19. For the CDR3, the DNA is TGTGCCACCAGCAGTGGACAGGGACCCTACGAGCAGTACTTC. It is translated as CATSSGQGPYEQYF. Variable domain in full (rest from reference TRBV15 and TRBJ2-7): DAMVIQNPRYQVTQFGKPVTLSCSQTLNHNVMYWYQQKSSQAPKLLFHYYDKDFNNEADTPDNFQSRRPNTSFCFLDIRSPGLGDTAMYLCATSSGQGPYEQYFGPGTRLTVT.